This T cell receptor beta chain derives from a study of T cells in Graves' hyperthyroidism and ophthalmopathy. The CDR3 regions of TCR beta were amplified from RNA transcripts. TCR CDR3 regions were first amplified by RT-PCR with HTBI primers. TCRdb called the multiplex PCR reads again in MiXCR, with one record for every CDR3 protein. Counted here are 300,000 to 450,000 distinct CDR3 sequences, 14% to 15% occurring once; the ten biggest clones make up about 33%. This clonotype was observed many times. The sequenced sample was blood. The sequence derives from a woman in her twenties or thirties with Graves' hyperthyroidism.

CDR3 sequence reads: CASSPGTGGYNEQFF. DNA for the CDR3: TGTGCCAGCAGCCCTGGGACAGGGGGCTACAATGAGCAGTTCTTC. The J gene is TRBJ2-1, the V gene TRBV28, with 11 bases that match TRBD1. V lost 6 bases and J lost 3; bases outside the gene matches: 4. The CDR3 contains 15 residues. Germline V CDR1 and CDR2: MDHEN, SYDVKM.